The present entry profiles one TCR beta chain with its context. The CDR3 loop spans 11 amino acids. Trimming removed 7 bases from V and 0 bases from J, with 7 bases in between. The germline V gene has CDR1 DFQATT and CDR2 SNEGSKA (reference sequence). These data originate in a study of blood T cell repertoires in COVID-19. Study context: The samples span acute and convalescent COVID-19 from the United States, Italy and Spain. From T cells, B-cell-depleted T cells, or PBMCs came the material, which was cDNA or gDNA.

In the authors' workflow: Nucleated cell number was recorded as an estimate derived from reference gene primer amplification. The protocol was immunoSEQ multiplex PCR, while the TCRdb copy is restricted to in-frame clones and leaves out a portion. The V and J calls and clone size come from that table; D and trimming were worked out from the DNA. The sample includes about 200,000 clones, over 80% seen only once; the top ten take under 0.95%. Seattle patients were enrolled while actively infected and followed longitudinally. The sample consisted of peripheral blood. This receptor was taken from a man aged 55 to 69 with COVID-19, enrolled during active disease. V is TRBV20-1 and J is TRBJ2-7; a weak D match, TRBD2 (5 bases). The CDR3 loop is CSVANSYEQYF. CDR3 nucleotides: TGCAGTGTAGCGAACTCCTACGAGCAGTACTTC.